This T cell receptor beta chain originates from a study of T-cell reconstitution after alpha-beta-depleted transplantation in children. This clonotype was counted a few times. Unique molecular identifiers featured in how the TCRbeta library was prepared. TCRdb re-analysed the PCR reads in MiXCR, keeping a single row per CDR3 protein. The sample yields hundreds of thousands of distinct CDR3 sequences, about 18% seen once. There are 15 residues in the CDR3. Germline-derived CDR1 and CDR2 are WSHSY and SAAADI. With 10 bases removed from V and 2 bases from J, the gap between germline ends came to 18 bases.

This receptor was taken from a human donor who donated a stem cell graft to a child with acute lymphoblastic leukemia. This material consisted of PBMCs from the stem cell graft donor, taken from the stem cell graft. The chain recombines TRBV10-2 with TRBJ2-1; no firm D call. CDR3: CATKVGEIPYNEQFF. The CDR3 bases are TGCGCCACCAAAGTAGGAGAGATCCCCTACAATGAGCAGTTCTTC.